This T cell receptor (beta chain) was obtained from a study of shared clonotypes between healthy human individuals. Study processing details: Filtering was not the same, since immunoSEQ gave junction-only sequences without quality scores. The data were produced by immunoSEQ multiplex PCR, yet TCRdb's version contains in-frame clones alone and is incomplete. That table is the source of V, J and clone size, and D and trimming were worked out from the DNA. Of about 2.4 million clones listed, approximately 94% are singletons. The study, taken as a whole, reports: Generation probabilities of non-shared clonotypes were lower (relative to those shared by all four donors). Blood alone was sampled, and tissue repertoires likely differ.

V gave up 2 bases and J gave up 4 bases, with 6 bases separating them. The CDR3 is 13 residues long. Germline lookup yields CDR1 MNHNY and CDR2 SVGAGI (reference sequence). Concerning this clone: The antigen remains unidentified. Other DNA sequences within the sample encode an identical CDR3.

The sequence came from a young man in good health. Some clones in this sample may be carry-over from other donors' samples. The chain has TRBV6-6 and TRBJ2-1, with unresolved D. Sequencing was carried out using naive CD4+ T cells from PBMCs. Specified subset: CD45RA+ positively selected. The CDR3 region has the DNA TGTGCCAGCAGTTACGACTTATACAATGAGCAGTTCTTC. Translation: CASSYDLYNEQFF.